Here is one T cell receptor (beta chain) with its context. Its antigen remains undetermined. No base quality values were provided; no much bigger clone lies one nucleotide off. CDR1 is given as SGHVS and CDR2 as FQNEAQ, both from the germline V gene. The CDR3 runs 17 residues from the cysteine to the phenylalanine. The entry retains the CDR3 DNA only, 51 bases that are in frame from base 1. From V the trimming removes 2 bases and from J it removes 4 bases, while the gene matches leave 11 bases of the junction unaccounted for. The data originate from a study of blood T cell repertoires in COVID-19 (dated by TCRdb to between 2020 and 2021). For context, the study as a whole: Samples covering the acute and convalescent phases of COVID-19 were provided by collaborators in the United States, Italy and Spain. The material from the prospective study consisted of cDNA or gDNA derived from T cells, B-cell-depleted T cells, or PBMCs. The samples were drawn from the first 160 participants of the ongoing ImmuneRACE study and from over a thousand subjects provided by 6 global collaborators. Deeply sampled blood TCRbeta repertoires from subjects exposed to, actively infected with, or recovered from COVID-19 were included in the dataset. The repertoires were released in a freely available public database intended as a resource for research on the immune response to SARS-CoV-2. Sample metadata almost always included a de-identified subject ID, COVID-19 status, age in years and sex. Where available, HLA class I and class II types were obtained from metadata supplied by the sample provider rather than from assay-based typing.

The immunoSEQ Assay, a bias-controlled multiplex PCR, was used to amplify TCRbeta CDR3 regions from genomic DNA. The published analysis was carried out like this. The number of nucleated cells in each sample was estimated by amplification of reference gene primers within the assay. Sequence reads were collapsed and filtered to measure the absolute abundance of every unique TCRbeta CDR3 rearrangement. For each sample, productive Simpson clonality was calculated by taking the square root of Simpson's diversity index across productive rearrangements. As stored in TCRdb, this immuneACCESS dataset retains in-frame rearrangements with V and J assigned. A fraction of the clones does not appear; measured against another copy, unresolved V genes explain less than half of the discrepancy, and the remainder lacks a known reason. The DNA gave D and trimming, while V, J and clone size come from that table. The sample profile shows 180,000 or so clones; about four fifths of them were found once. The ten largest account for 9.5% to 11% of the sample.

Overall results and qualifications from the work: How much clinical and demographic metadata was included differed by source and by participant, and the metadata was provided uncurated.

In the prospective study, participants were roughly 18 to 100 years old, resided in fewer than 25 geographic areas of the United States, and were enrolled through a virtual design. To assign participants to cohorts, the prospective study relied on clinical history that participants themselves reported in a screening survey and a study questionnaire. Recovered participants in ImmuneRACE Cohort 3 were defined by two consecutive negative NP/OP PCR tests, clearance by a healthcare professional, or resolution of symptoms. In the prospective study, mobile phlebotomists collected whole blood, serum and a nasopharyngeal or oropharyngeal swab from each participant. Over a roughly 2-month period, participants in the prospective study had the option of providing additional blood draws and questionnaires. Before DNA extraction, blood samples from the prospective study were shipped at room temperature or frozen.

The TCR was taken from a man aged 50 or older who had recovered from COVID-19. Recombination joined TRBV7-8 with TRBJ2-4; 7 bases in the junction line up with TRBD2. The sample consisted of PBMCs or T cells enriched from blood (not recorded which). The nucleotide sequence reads TGTGCCAGCAGCTTAAGTAGCGGGCCTGGGACGAAAAACATTCAGTACTTC. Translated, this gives CASSLSSGPGTKNIQYF.